This entry lists 13 T cell receptor beta chains sequenced from one sample in a study of CD8+ T cells in alopecia areata. Extracted from the samples, RNA was reverse transcribed into cDNA to serve as the sequencing template. The data were produced by immunoSEQ multiplex PCR, yet TCRdb's version contains in-frame clones alone and is incomplete. The data show fewer than 200,000 clones, roughly 63% seen once. Treatment indicated: oral pan-JAK inhibitor, 5-10 mg twice daily. The sequenced sample was CD4+ T cells sorted from blood, obtained between weeks 55 and 65, from a patient treated with tofacitinib. The source is a human donor with alopecia areata.

The chain carries TRBV5-1 and TRBJ1-3; D is uncertain. The length of the CDR3 is 14 residues. Germline values: CDR1 SGHRS, CDR2 YFSETQ. V was clipped by 5 bases and J by 0 bases, with 9 bases between them. CDR3 in amino acids: CASRSRSSGNTIYF. The DNA for the CDR3 is TGCGCCAGCAGATCCAGAAGCTCTGGAAACACCATATATTTT.

The V and J genes are TRBV11-1 and TRBJ2-5; a weak D match, TRBD1 (6 bases). The CDR3 is made up of 15 amino acids. The germline V gene encodes CDR1 SGHAT and CDR2 FQDESV (reference sequence). V was pared by 3 bases and J by 1 base, with 12 bases between. The CDR3 is CASSFPGALQETQYF. CDR3 sequence (DNA): TGTGCCAGCAGCTTTCCAGGGGCCCTCCAAGAGACCCAGTACTTC.

This clone was counted once. This rearrangement joins TRBV5-1 to TRBJ1-2; D remains unclear. CDR1 is SGHRS, CDR2 YFSETQ, per germline. The CDR3 is 14 residues long. Deletions cut 0 bases from V and 2 bases from J, with 8 bases between. The CDR3 is CASSLEADNYGYTF. CDR3 bases: TGCGCCAGCAGCTTGGAAGCGGACAACTATGGCTACACCTTC.

This clone has a single count. V and J are TRBV5-6 and TRBJ1-1; possible D gene TRBD1, 6 bases. The CDR3 is 12 amino acids. Trimming removed 5 bases from V and 4 bases from J, with 9 bases in between. Per the germline V gene, CDR1 is SGHDT and CDR2 is YYEEEE. CDR3 coding DNA: TGTGCCAGCAGTAGGGGGGCCACTGAAGCTTTCTTT. This translates into CASSRGATEAFF.

This clone was seen a handful of times. The V and J genes are TRBV29-1 and TRBJ1-1; 9 bases agree with TRBD1. The germline V gene has CDR1 SQVTM and CDR2 ANQGSEA. Trimming cost V 7 bases and J 4 bases; bases outside gene matches: 7. The CDR3 totals 13 residues. The CDR3 region is CSASTGGGTEAFF. CDR3 sequence (DNA): TGCAGCGCCTCGACAGGGGGGGGCACTGAAGCTTTCTTT.

The chain carries TRBV5-1 and TRBJ1-1; D is unresolved. The CDR3 has 13 residues. V gave up 3 bases and J gave up 0 bases, with 6 bases separating them. The germline CDR1 and CDR2 sequences are SGHRS and YFSETQ. CDR3 region: CASSSDVNTEAFF. The DNA for the CDR3 is TGCGCCAGCAGCTCCGACGTGAACACTGAAGCTTTCTTT.

This clone has just one count. This chain links TRBV25-1 with TRBJ1-6, with TRBD1 as a possible D gene (5 bases). The CDR3 has 13 residues. Germline V gene sequence: CDR1 MGHDK, CDR2 SYGVNS. V gave up 3 bases and J gave up 11 bases, with 11 bases separating them. CDR3 sequence: CASSEAGKAPLHF. The CDR3 nucleotides are TGTGCCAGCAGTGAGGCAGGGAAGGCACCCCTCCACTTT.

This clone came up a few times. This chain joins TRBV7-9 and TRBJ1-2; TRBD1 agrees at 8 bases. This CDR3 comprises 15 residues. J gave up 2 bases and V 1 base, and 3 bases lay outside the gene matches. Germline assignment: CDR1 SEHNR and CDR2 FQNEAQ (reference sequence). As DNA, the CDR3 is TGTGCCAGCAGCTTAGACCAGGGGGCGAACTATGGCTACACCTTC. Encoded protein: CASSLDQGANYGYTF.

The table lists this clone with a few counts. This chain uses TRBV29-1 with TRBJ1-2; D remains unclear. The germline V gene has CDR1 SQVTM and CDR2 ANQGSEA. V dropped 5 bases and J dropped 7 bases, with 5 bases sitting between them. This CDR3 contains 9 residues. The CDR3 sequence: CSVFRGYTF. For the CDR3, the DNA is TGCAGCGTTTTCCGTGGCTACACCTTC.

The CDR3 is CAISGGGENQPQHF. The CDR3 coding sequence is TGTGCCATCAGTGGTGGCGGGGAAAATCAGCCCCAGCATTTT. The chain carries TRBV10-3 and TRBJ1-5, with D hard to call. The CDR3 length is 14 residues. The germline V and J ends were trimmed by 4 bases and 4 bases, with 11 bases remaining between them. The germline V gene has CDR1 ENHRY and CDR2 SYGVKD.

The chain links TRBV19 to TRBJ2-7, with a possible D match to TRBD2 (6 bases). Germline CDR1 is LNHDA and CDR2 is SQIVND (reference sequence). V was shortened by 3 bases and J by 2 bases, with 8 bases between the two germline ends. This CDR3 comprises 13 residues. The DNA of the CDR3 is TGTGCCAGTAGTATGGGGGGAGCCTACGAGCAGTACTTC. It codes for CASSMGGAYEQYF.

This sequence joins TRBV9 and TRBJ1-2, with no clear D. CDR3 size: 13 residues. Germline V gives CDR1 SGDLS, CDR2 YYNGEE. V dropped 4 bases and J dropped 8 bases, with 15 bases sitting between them. CDR3 nucleotides: TGTGCCAGCAGCCCCCGCGGCCTGCTGGGCTACACCTTC. It codes for CASSPRGLLGYTF. Complete variable domain (other parts from reference TRBV9 and TRBJ1-2): DSGVTQTPKHLITATGQRVTLRCSPRSGDLSVYWYQQSLDQGLQFLIQYYNGEERAKGNILERFSAQQFPDLHSELNLSSLELGDSALYFCASSPRGLLGYTFGSGTRLTVV.

The gene calls are TRBV7-9 and TRBJ2-3, with D maybe TRBD2 (6 bases). Germline V gene sequence: CDR1 SEHNR, CDR2 FQNEAQ (reference sequence). The ends were cut back, 5 bases at V and 9 bases at J, with 18 bases in the middle. There are 14 residues in the CDR3. The CDR3 DNA sequence: TGTGCCAGCAGCCAAGGAGCGGGTTGGGAGACGCAGTATTTT. Amino acid sequence: CASSQGAGWETQYF.